Listed below are T cell receptor beta chains from one sample, sequenced in a study of type 1 and type 2 diabetes patients. A single record per CDR3 protein comes from TCRdb applying MiXCR to the multiplex PCR reads. The repertoire consists of fewer than 300,000 distinct CDR3 sequences, with roughly 50% occurring once and the leading ten covering about 13%. Sequencing was done on a sample of peripheral blood mononuclear cells (PBMCs). The source is a man aged 18 to 29 with type 2 diabetes. The conserved cysteine and the conserved F or W are not part of the CDR3 here. The order of the fields is D gene, J gene, V gene, CDR3 protein. A D gene is named only where the DNA matches it firmly.

>-|TRBJ2-1|TRBV7-2
AISAADGSSYNEQF
>TRBD1|TRBJ1-6|TRBV27
ASSARQGMYSPLH
>-|TRBJ1-2|TRBV20-1
SGGQGDGYT
>-|TRBJ2-2|TRBV7-3
ASSGRGQPNTGELF
>-|TRBJ2-7|TRBV27
ASSLSSGWIYEQY
>TRBD2|TRBJ2-3|TRBV6-2/TRBV6-3
ASSDGREFTDTQY
>TRBD1|TRBJ2-7|TRBV6-5
ASSYSRQGHYEQY
>TRBD1|TRBJ1-1|TRBV6-5
ASSWGTVNTEAF
>-|TRBJ2-3|TRBV24-1
ATSRDNSDTQY
>TRBD1|TRBJ2-1|TRBV27
ASSLPGGNYNEQF
>TRBD1|TRBJ2-1|TRBV13
ASSIRDRGDNEQF
>-|TRBJ2-7|TRBV7-3
ASSRVTSRYSEQY
>-|TRBJ1-2|TRBV27
ARDYERHYGYT
>TRBD1|TRBJ1-1|TRBV13
AISLDRATEAF
>TRBD2|TRBJ2-5|TRBV7-2
ASSFVAGEYQETQY
>-|TRBJ2-6|TRBV6-5
ASSSSGRRVGANVLT
>TRBD1|TRBJ1-5|TRBV6-6
ASSYSTGSQPQH
>-|TRBJ2-7|TRBV19
ASSIGAFYEQY
>TRBD2|TRBJ2-7|TRBV7-3
ASSPRPLLAGEGEQY
>TRBD2|TRBJ2-5|TRBV2
ASSVWSGGAETQY
>TRBD1|TRBJ2-1|TRBV5-1
ASSGTDYNEQF
>TRBD1|TRBJ1-6|TRBV6-6
AISESRGTTGASPLH
>-|TRBJ1-1|TRBV4-3
ASSRGGVPVMRTENTEAF
>TRBD2|TRBJ2-1|TRBV10-2
ASSVAGAGDEQF
>-|TRBJ2-7|TRBV7-2
ASNPQATRFYEQY
>-|TRBJ2-3|TRBV10-3
AISEHRLAGGLDTQY
>-|TRBJ2-1|TRBV7-3
ASSFYLWNEQF
>TRBD2|TRBJ2-7|TRBV4-1
ASSQGAPGGPSYEQY
>-|TRBJ2-4|TRBV25-1
ASSDVGSSNIQY
>-|TRBJ1-5|TRBV10-3
ASSYGPGTANQPQH
>-|TRBJ1-4|TRBV7-2
ASSFPGYNEKLF
>-|TRBJ2-5|TRBV20-1
SASLAPQETQY
>-|TRBJ1-1|TRBV11-2
ASSRITGTPEAF
>-|TRBJ1-5|TRBV15
ATSRDVPGPNQPQH
>-|TRBJ2-7|TRBV19
ASSNLRVIQGTYEQY
>-|TRBJ2-5|TRBV7-8
ASSFGGETQY
>-|TRBJ2-1|TRBV2
ASKSSGYNEQF